The entry that follows covers one T cell receptor (beta chain) sequence. The antigen remains unidentified. The data stem from a study of OX40 agonist ivuxolimab in advanced cancers. Turning to the study itself: The study gave patients intravenous ivuxolimab at 0.01 to 10 mg/kg every 2 weeks. Melanoma, hepatocellular carcinoma, head and neck or renal cell cancer occurred in dose-escalation patients. General study results and limits: Antigen specificity was not determined for the expanded peripheral T cells. Partial responders at 0.1-3.0 mg/kg showed near-lowest clonal expansion.

Generated by immunoSEQ multiplex PCR, the TCRdb table keeps only in-frame clones and is missing some. Of about 26,000 clones in the sample, approximately 83% were seen once. V shed 0 bases and J shed 6 bases, with 15 bases lying between them. The CDR3 spans 15 residues. The germline V gene has CDR1 SGHRS and CDR2 YFSETQ. This material consisted of CD4+ or CD8+ T cells sorted from blood, taken in a trial of the OX40 agonist ivuxolimab. The V call is TRBV5-1, the J call TRBJ1-1; D perhaps matches TRBD1 (6 bases). This TCR was recovered from an adult with an advanced solid tumor such as melanoma, head and neck, liver or kidney cancer. DNA for the CDR3: TGCGCCAGCAGCTTGGCCCAGGGGCTGGTGGCTGAAGCTTTCTTT. Amino acid sequence: CASSLAQGLVAEAFF.